The 26 T cell receptor beta chains reported below all come from one sample, sequenced in a study of graft-versus-host responses after intestinal transplantation. Libraries were prepared by immunoSEQ multiplex PCR; TCRdb keeps only in-frame clonotypes and omits some of them. This table has approximately 85,000 clones, about 91% appearing once. Their cognate antigens are unknown. The source material was unstimulated CD8+ T cells sorted from spleen or lymph node cells, sampled before transplant. Receptor source: a human donor who was the organ donor for an intestinal transplant.

Concerning this clone: At one end, the junction sequence differs from germline, possibly due to a read error. CDR3 nucleotide sequence: TGTGTCAGCAGCGCTATAGGACAGGGGGCGCGGAACACTGAAGCTTTCTTT. Its translation: CVSSAIGQGARNTEAFF. The V gene is TRBV7-6, the J gene TRBJ1-1; 11 bases align to TRBD1. CDR1 is SGHVS and CDR2 is FNYEAQ in the germline V gene. The CDR3 extends over 17 amino acids.

V and J are TRBV19 and TRBJ2-7; 10 bases are shared with TRBD1. V was clipped by 3 bases and J by 2 bases; unmatched bases: 4. The CDR3 extends over 15 amino acids. Germline V CDR1 and CDR2: LNHDA, SQIVND (reference sequence). For the CDR3, the DNA is TGTGCCAGTAGTATGGGGACAGGGGCTACCTACGAGCAGTACTTC. This codes for CASSMGTGATYEQYF.

This chain connects TRBV5-4 to TRBJ2-3; no clear D. The V gene lost 4 bases and the J gene lost 5 bases, with 17 bases spanning the gap. The germline gives CDR1 SGHNT, CDR2 YYREEE (reference sequence). The CDR3 covers 15 residues. The CDR3 DNA reads as TGTGCCAGCAGCCGCAGGCCCAACCGCCAAGATACGCAGTATTTT. Translation: CASSRRPNRQDTQYF.

This chain connects TRBV7-7 to TRBJ2-7, with unresolved D. CDR3 length: 14 amino acids. V was shortened by 5 bases and J by 0 bases, with 11 bases between the two germline ends. Germline V gene sequence: CDR1 SSHAT, CDR2 FNYEAQ (reference sequence). CDR3 in amino acids: CASSPVPSSYEQYF. The CDR3 nucleotides are TGTGCCAGCAGCCCCGTTCCTAGCTCCTACGAGCAGTACTTC.

J is TRBJ2-7 and V is TRBV7-9; D remains ambiguous. This CDR3 has 13 amino acids. V was trimmed by 1 base and J by 3 bases, leaving 7 bases between them. From germline, CDR1 is SEHNR and CDR2 FQNEAQ (reference sequence). Here the CDR3 DNA reads TGTGCCAGCAGCTTAGTGAGTAACTACGAGCAGTACTTC. It is translated as CASSLVSNYEQYF.

The gene calls are TRBV19 and TRBJ2-7; no firm D call. Germline CDR1 and CDR2: LNHDA and SQIVND (reference sequence). There are 13 residues in the CDR3. The V and J ends lost 1 base and 5 bases respectively, with 9 bases between them. CDR3 in amino acids: CASSIAGINEQYF. CDR3 sequence (DNA): TGTGCCAGTAGTATAGCGGGTATCAACGAGCAGTACTTC.

V usage is TRBV14 and J usage is TRBJ2-1; no reliable D call. The CDR3 is made up of 12 amino acids. In germline, CDR1 is SGHDN, CDR2 FVKESK. Trimming pared 2 bases from V and 7 bases from J, leaving 6 bases between. The CDR3 loop is CASSQQGNEQFF. Written as DNA, the CDR3 is TGTGCCAGCAGCCAACAAGGGAATGAGCAGTTCTTC.

This chain connects TRBV5-1 to TRBJ2-2; D is unresolved. CDR3 length: 14 residues. Germline V gives CDR1 SGHRS, CDR2 YFSETQ. Trimming removed 4 bases from V and 2 bases from J, with 9 bases in between. CDR3 in DNA: TGCGCCAGCAGCCCTGGTGGTAACACCGGGGAGCTGTTTTTT. This translates into CASSPGGNTGELFF.

The chain links TRBV19 to TRBJ2-1; D not resolved. CDR1 and CDR2 (germline): LNHDA, SQIVND (reference sequence). V was cut by 3 bases and J by 9 bases, with 9 bases left in between. This CDR3 is built from 12 residues. The CDR3 protein is CASSIGEVEQFF. The DNA for the CDR3 is TGTGCCAGTAGTATCGGAGAGGTTGAGCAGTTCTTC.

V and J are TRBV4-1 and TRBJ2-7, with D maybe TRBD2 (5 bases). Per germline, CDR1 MGHRA and CDR2 YSYEKL. This CDR3 is 15 amino acids long. Trimming took off 2 bases at V and 5 bases at J, with 16 bases between the two ends. The CDR3, as DNA: TGCGCCAGCAGCCAAATTATGGCAGAGGGCAACGAGCAGTACTTC. It yields the protein CASSQIMAEGNEQYF.

This clone came up a few times. This chain links TRBV10-2 with TRBJ2-5; D remains ambiguous. The V and J ends lost 4 bases and 5 bases respectively, with 11 bases between them. Germline V gives CDR1 WSHSY, CDR2 SAAADI. This CDR3 region has 13 residues. Here the CDR3 reads CASSVPPGETQYF. CDR3 in DNA: TGCGCCAGCAGTGTTCCCCCCGGGGAGACCCAGTACTTC.

The rearrangement joins TRBV27 to TRBJ2-1; 14 nucleotides match TRBD2. The CDR3 consists of 16 residues. V was pared by 5 bases and J by 5 bases, with 5 bases of the junction left unmatched. Germline V gene lookup returns CDR1 MNHEY and CDR2 SMNVEV (reference sequence). DNA for the CDR3: TGTGCCAGCAGTGGGACTAGCGGGAGTAACGACAATGAGCAGTTCTTC. Its protein is CASSGTSGSNDNEQFF.

This chain links TRBV7-2 with TRBJ2-3; no clear D gene. V was trimmed by 2 bases and J by 2 bases, leaving 17 bases between them. The CDR3 has 17 residues. Germline V gene sequence: CDR1 SGHTA, CDR2 FQGNSA. CDR3 DNA: TGTGCCAGCAGCTTACTAGGCGTGAGGCCCGTCACAGATACGCAGTATTTT. Its protein product is CASSLLGVRPVTDTQYF.

The chain joins TRBV6-1 to TRBJ2-7, with 8 positions matching TRBD1. Trimming at V came to 1 base and at J to 1 base, leaving 3 bases not matched to a gene. Germline V lookup: CDR1 MNHNS, CDR2 SASEGT. The CDR3 sequence is 15 residues long. The CDR3 sequence is CASSEGQGASYEQYF. Written as DNA, the CDR3 is TGTGCCAGCAGTGAAGGTCAGGGGGCTTCCTACGAGCAGTACTTC.

The V call is TRBV7-6, the J call TRBJ1-2; no firm D call. V lost 1 base and J lost 5, with 14 bases in between. CDR3 length: 15 amino acids. CDR1 and CDR2 (germline): SGHVS, FNYEAQ. CDR3 DNA: TGTGCCAGCAGCTTAGATGGGAGGGCGGGATATGGCTACACCTTC. Translated, it gives CASSLDGRAGYGYTF.

The V and J genes are TRBV4-1 and TRBJ2-7; the D gene is possibly TRBD2 (7 bases). V was pared by 4 bases and J by 4 bases, with 17 bases between. The CDR3 is 15 residues long. The germline CDR1 and CDR2 sequences are MGHRA and YSYEKL. The CDR3 nucleotides read TGCGCCAGCAGCCCTGCAGGGGCGGGGGCATACGAGCAGTACTTC. It yields the protein CASSPAGAGAYEQYF.

The rearrangement joins TRBV7-9 to TRBJ2-7; no reliable D call. Germline V gene lookup returns CDR1 SEHNR and CDR2 FQNEAQ (reference sequence). This CDR3 has 13 residues. Trimming shortened V by 1 base and J by 5 bases, and 9 bases separated the two germline ends. This chain's CDR3 is CASSLGLLDEQYF. The DNA for the CDR3 is TGTGCCAGCAGCTTAGGACTCCTTGACGAGCAGTACTTC.

To note about this clone: The junction differs from germline at one of its ends, possibly a read error. This chain uses TRBV5-4 with TRBJ2-1, with D possibly being TRBD2 (7 bases). The CDR3 consists of 16 residues. Per germline, CDR1 SGHNT and CDR2 YYREEE (reference sequence). The CDR3 is CASSGEYTGGAGEWLF. DNA of the CDR3: TGTGCCAGCAGCGGGGAGTATACGGGGGGCGCGGGGGAGTGGCTCTTC.

This clone was counted a single time. The V and J genes are TRBV28 and TRBJ1-5, with D unresolved. Germline V gene data show CDR1 as MDHEN and CDR2 as SYDVKM. Trimming cost V 1 base and J 0 bases, with 13 bases left between them. The CDR3 sequence is 17 residues long. CDR3 DNA: TGTGCCAGCAGTTTATTGTTAACACTCTTTAGCAATCAGCCCCAGCATTTT. It translates to CASSLLLTLFSNQPQHF.

The CDR3 DNA reads TGTGCCAGCGGGGACAGCAATCAGCCCCAGCATTTT. It yields the protein CASGDSNQPQHF. This chain joins TRBV10-3 and TRBJ1-5; TRBD1 is a possible D gene (5 bases). Germline V gene sequence: CDR1 ENHRY, CDR2 SYGVKD. CDR3 length: 12 residues. Trimming cost V 10 bases and J 1 base, with 8 bases left between them.

V usage is TRBV7-9 and J usage is TRBJ2-5; no clear D. The germline CDR1 and CDR2 sequences are SEHNR and FQNEAQ (reference sequence). V lost 4 bases and J 1 base, leaving 10 bases between the germline ends. The CDR3 contains 14 residues. CDR3 DNA sequence: TGTGCCAGCAGCTCATCGCTTCTCCAAGAGACCCAGTACTTC. It is translated as CASSSSLLQETQYF.

The J gene is TRBJ1-2, the V gene TRBV6-1; D is undetermined. CDR1 is MNHNS, CDR2 SASEGT, per germline. This CDR3 region has 15 residues. V gave up 3 bases and J gave up 3 bases, with 14 bases separating them. CDR3 sequence (DNA): TGTGCCAGCAGTGAGCCCCCCCTAGAATACTATGGCTACACCTTC. Encoded protein: CASSEPPLEYYGYTF.

This clone was observed a handful of times. The J gene is TRBJ2-3, the V gene TRBV5-1; TRBD2 matches 11 bases. V lost 4 bases, J lost 0 bases, and 4 bases stayed unmatched. CDR3 size: 16 residues. CDR1 is SGHRS, CDR2 YFSETQ, per germline. The chain's CDR3 is CASSVWTSGSTDTQYF. As DNA, the CDR3 is TGCGCCAGCAGCGTGTGGACTAGCGGGAGCACAGATACGCAGTATTTT. Looking up the rest from reference TRBV5-1 and TRBJ2-3 gives the full variable domain: KAGVTQTPRYLIKTRGQQVTLSCSPISGHRSVSWYQQTPGQGLQFLFEYFSETQRNKGNFPGRFSGRQFSNSRSEMNVSTLELGDSALYLCASSVWTSGSTDTQYFGPGTRLTVL.

V and J are TRBV2 and TRBJ1-2; D unresolved. This CDR3 is built from 13 residues. In germline, CDR1 is SNHLY, CDR2 FYNNEI. The V gene lost 5 bases and the J gene lost 4 bases, with 11 bases spanning the gap. The CDR3 DNA is TGTGCCAGCAGTCCATCACAGTTCTATGGCTACACCTTC. It yields the protein CASSPSQFYGYTF.

This chain links TRBV5-6 with TRBJ2-3; 7 bases agree with TRBD1. The CDR3 is 15 amino acids. Germline V gene sequence: CDR1 SGHDT, CDR2 YYEEEE. With V trimmed by 0 bases and J by 1 base, 2 bases remained unmatched. The DNA of the CDR3 is TGTGCCAGCAGCTTGGGACAGGGTGGCACAGATACGCAGTATTTT. Its protein is CASSLGQGGTDTQYF.

J is TRBJ2-7 and V is TRBV11-3; 12 positions agree with TRBD2. From germline, CDR1 is SGHNT and CDR2 YENEEA. The CDR3 length is 15 residues. With V trimmed by 3 bases and J by 7 bases, 7 bases remained unmatched. The CDR3 DNA follows: TGTGCCAGCAGCTTGAGGACTAGCGGGGAGCGGGAGCAGTACTTC. As protein: CASSLRTSGEREQYF.